These 18 T cell receptor beta chains share one sample of origin, sequenced in a study of low-dose radiotherapy and immunotherapy resistance in tumors. As to time point: before trial treatment. TRAV- and TRBV-specific primers were used for first-strand cDNA, which covered alpha and beta chains. TCR amplification used 15 to 20 PCR cycles, a constant-region primer and a V-primer adapter. TCRdb ran MiXCR on the reads and lists one entry per CDR3 protein. This sample carries more than 70,000 distinct CDR3 sequences, 31% of them seen once, and the ten largest clones take approximately 10%. The sample here was PBMCs, taken before treatment. The source is a female donor with ovarian cancer.

The chain carries TRBV7-2 and TRBJ1-4, with a tentative D call TRBD1 (6 bases). V dropped 1 base and J dropped 8 bases, with 14 bases sitting between them. Germline CDR1 and CDR2: SGHTA and FQGNSA. This CDR3 is 15 amino acids long. CDR3 DNA: TGTGCCAGCAGCTTAGTGGGGGCGCGGTTCGAAAAACTGTTTTTT. It specifies CASSLVGARFEKLFF.

The V call is TRBV4-1, the J call TRBJ2-1; 11 nucleotides match TRBD2. Germline trimming cut 4 bases from V and 3 bases from J; bases unmatched to any gene: 8. The germline V gene has CDR1 MGHRA and CDR2 YSYEKL. This CDR3 is 17 amino acids long. CDR3 in amino acids: CASSRILAGGLYNEQFF. The CDR3 DNA follows: TGCGCCAGCAGCCGAATTTTAGCGGGAGGGCTCTACAATGAGCAGTTCTTC.

This clonotype has a count of ten or more. The gene calls are TRBV19 and TRBJ1-5, with 10 bases fitting TRBD1. The CDR3 is 17 amino acids. CDR1 is LNHDA and CDR2 is SQIVND in the germline V gene (reference sequence). V was clipped by 5 bases and J by 0 bases; unmatched bases: 7. CDR3 in DNA: TGTGCCAGTAGTGACCGGGACAGGGGTGATAGCAATCAGCCCCAGCATTTT. Its translation is CASSDRDRGDSNQPQHF.

The sample holds many counts of this clonotype. The V and J genes are TRBV10-3 and TRBJ1-1; D remains unclear. The CDR3 runs to 12 residues. Germline lookup yields CDR1 ENHRY and CDR2 SYGVKD. Trimming took off 10 bases at V and 1 base at J, with 10 bases between the two ends. DNA of the CDR3: TGTGCCACTAGTAGGCAGAACACTGAAGCTTTCTTT. It yields the protein CATSRQNTEAFF.

Ten or more counts support this clonotype. The genes are TRBV5-1 and TRBJ2-3; D might be TRBD1 (5 bases). The CDR3 is 14 amino acids. V was shortened by 0 bases and J by 2 bases, with 7 bases between the two germline ends. In germline, CDR1 is SGHRS, CDR2 YFSETQ. The CDR3 is CASSLEQATDTQYF. The CDR3 DNA reads TGCGCCAGCAGCTTGGAACAGGCCACAGATACGCAGTATTTT.

This clonotype has a single count. This rearrangement joins TRBV5-6 to TRBJ2-7; 9 positions agree with TRBD2. Germline lookup yields CDR1 SGHDT and CDR2 YYEEEE. V lost 1 base, J lost 3 bases, and 8 bases stayed unmatched. There are 16 residues in the CDR3. As DNA, the CDR3 is TGTGCCAGCAGCTTGTTCGGGAGTAGCGGGAGCTACGAGCAGTACTTC. It specifies CASSLFGSSGSYEQYF.

At least ten counts were recorded for this clonotype. The gene calls are TRBV7-9 and TRBJ2-7; D remains ambiguous. The CDR3 loop spans 13 amino acids. Trimming left V 5 bases short and J 1 base short, with 9 bases between. The germline V gene has CDR1 SEHNR and CDR2 FQNEAQ (reference sequence). As DNA, the CDR3 is TGTGCCAGCAGCACCACCCCATCCTACGAGCAGTACTTC. This gives the protein CASSTTPSYEQYF.

The chain uses TRBV18 and TRBJ2-1; D remains ambiguous. The CDR3 is 13 residues long. V was pared by 4 bases and J by 9 bases, with 13 bases between. The V gene's germline CDR1 is KGHSH and CDR2 LQKENI. CDR3 sequence reads: CASSLLGHPEQFF. CDR3 coding DNA: TGTGCCAGCTCACTTCTAGGTCACCCTGAGCAGTTCTTC.

This clonotype appeared many times. This chain links TRBV7-9 with TRBJ2-2, with D perhaps matching TRBD2 (5 bases). The CDR3 spans 18 residues. The germline V gene has CDR1 SEHNR and CDR2 FQNEAQ (reference sequence). Trimming stripped 1 base from V and 0 bases from J, with 15 bases between. This chain's CDR3 is CASSLGSGIRANTGELFF. As DNA, the CDR3 is TGTGCCAGCAGCTTAGGGTCCGGGATCAGAGCGAACACCGGGGAGCTGTTTTTT.

This clonotype was recorded many times. The genes are TRBV5-1 and TRBJ2-7, with D possibly TRBD1 on 5 matching bases. Trimming took 1 base from V and 2 from J, leaving 13 bases between them. Per the germline V gene, CDR1 is SGHRS and CDR2 is YFSETQ. The CDR3 extends over 15 amino acids. CDR3 loop: CASSLLDNAAYEQYF. In DNA form, the CDR3 reads TGCGCCAGCAGCTTGCTGGACAACGCAGCCTACGAGCAGTACTTC.

CDR3 region: CASSSRTSGHNEQFF. The CDR3 region has the DNA TGTGCCAGCAGTTCTCGGACTAGCGGACACAATGAGCAGTTCTTC. The chain couples TRBV28 to TRBJ2-1, with TRBD2 matching 10 bases. Germline assignment: CDR1 MDHEN and CDR2 SYDVKM. The J segment lost 5 bases and the V segment lost 4 bases, leaving 5 bases of the junction unmatched. This CDR3 is built from 15 residues.

The chain carries TRBV10-3 and TRBJ1-2; 7 positions match TRBD1. The germline V gene has CDR1 ENHRY and CDR2 SYGVKD. The CDR3 is made up of 14 amino acids. V trimming: 2 bases; J trimming: 8 bases; junction bases outside the gene matches: 8. The CDR3 protein is CAISEGDSWKGYTF. In DNA, the CDR3 is TGTGCCATCAGTGAGGGGGACAGCTGGAAGGGCTACACCTTC.

Many counts were recorded for this clonotype. This sequence joins TRBV14 and TRBJ1-6; no firm D call. This CDR3 contains 15 residues. Germline CDR1 reads SGHDN; CDR2 reads FVKESK. V lost 4 bases and J lost 5, with 12 bases in between. The CDR3 DNA sequence: TGTGCCAGCAGCCCTCTGAGGGCAGATAATTCACCCCTCCACTTT. This sequence encodes CASSPLRADNSPLHF.

This clonotype appeared a single time. The likely explanation is a read error, given a far larger clone one base away. The chain joins TRBV5-8 to TRBJ2-1; D is perhaps TRBD2 (6 bases). The CDR3 sequence is 13 residues long. V lost 4 bases to trimming and J lost 8 bases, with 13 bases between them. The germline V gene has CDR1 SGHTS and CDR2 YDEGEE. CDR3 amino acids: CASSLLSGDEQFF. CDR3 nucleotide sequence: TGTGCCAGCAGCCTACTTTCGGGAGATGAGCAGTTCTTC. The entire variable domain, with the rest obtained from reference TRBV5-8 and TRBJ2-1, is as follows: EAGVTQSPTHLIKTRGQQATLRCSPISGHTSVYWYQQALGLGLQFLLWYDEGEERNRGNFPPRFSGRQFPNYSSELNVNALELEDSALYLCASSLLSGDEQFFGPGTRLTVL.

This clonotype occurred many times. V and J are TRBV12-3 or TRBV12-4 and TRBJ2-7; 7 positions match TRBD1. With 2 bases clipped from V and 1 base from J, the junction kept 8 bases outside the gene matches. This CDR3 has 16 amino acids. CDR3 protein: CASSLIVTGLSYEQYF. CDR3 DNA: TGTGCCAGCAGTTTAATCGTGACAGGGTTATCCTACGAGCAGTACTTC.

The chain employs TRBV4-2 and TRBJ2-7; 7 bases fit TRBD1. Trimming took 4 bases from V and 6 from J; bases not matched to a gene: 9. The CDR3 is made up of 14 amino acids. The V gene's germline CDR1 is LGHNA and CDR2 YNFKEQ. CDR3 sequence: CASSRRQGEGEQYF. Written as DNA, the CDR3 is TGTGCCAGCAGCCGACGACAGGGTGAAGGCGAGCAGTACTTC.

This clonotype was seen at least ten times. J is TRBJ1-1 and V is TRBV20-1, with D maybe TRBD1 (5 bases). This CDR3 is built from 13 residues. Germline V CDR1 and CDR2: DFQATT, SNEGSKA (reference sequence). V dropped 4 bases and J dropped 1 base, with 10 bases sitting between them. CDR3 in amino acids: CSATPQGNTEAFF. CDR3 DNA sequence: TGCAGTGCTACCCCGCAGGGGAACACTGAAGCTTTCTTT.

This clonotype was detected ten times or more. V and J are TRBV18 and TRBJ1-2; the match to TRBD1 covers 10 bases. The CDR3 extends over 14 amino acids. Germline V gives CDR1 KGHSH, CDR2 LQKENI. The V segment lost 2 bases and the J segment 6 bases; nucleotides outside the gene matches: 3. CDR3 bases: TGTGCCAGCTCACCAGCCGGGACAGGGGATGGCTACACCTTC. Protein sequence: CASSPAGTGDGYTF.